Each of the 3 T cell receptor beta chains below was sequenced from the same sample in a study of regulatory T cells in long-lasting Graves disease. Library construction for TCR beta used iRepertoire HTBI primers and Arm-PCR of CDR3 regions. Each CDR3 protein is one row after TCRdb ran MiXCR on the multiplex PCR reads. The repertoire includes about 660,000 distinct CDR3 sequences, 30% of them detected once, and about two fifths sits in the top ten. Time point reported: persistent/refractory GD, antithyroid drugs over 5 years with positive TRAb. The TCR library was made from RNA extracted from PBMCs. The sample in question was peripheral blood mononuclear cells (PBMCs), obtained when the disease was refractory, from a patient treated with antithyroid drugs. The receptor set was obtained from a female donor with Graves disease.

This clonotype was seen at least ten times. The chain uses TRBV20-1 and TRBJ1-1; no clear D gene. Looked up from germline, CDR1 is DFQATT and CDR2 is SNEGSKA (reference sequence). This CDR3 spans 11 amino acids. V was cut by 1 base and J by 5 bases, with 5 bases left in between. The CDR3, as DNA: TGCAGTGCTAGAGGGGCTACTGAAGCTTTCTTT. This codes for CSARGATEAFF.

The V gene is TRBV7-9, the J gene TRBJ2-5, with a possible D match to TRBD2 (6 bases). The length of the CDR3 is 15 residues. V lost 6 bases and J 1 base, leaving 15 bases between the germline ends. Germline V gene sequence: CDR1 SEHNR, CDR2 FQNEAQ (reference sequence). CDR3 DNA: TGTGCCAGCAGTGGTGCGGGGTCCTTCCAAGAGACCCAGTACTTC. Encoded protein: CASSGAGSFQETQYF.

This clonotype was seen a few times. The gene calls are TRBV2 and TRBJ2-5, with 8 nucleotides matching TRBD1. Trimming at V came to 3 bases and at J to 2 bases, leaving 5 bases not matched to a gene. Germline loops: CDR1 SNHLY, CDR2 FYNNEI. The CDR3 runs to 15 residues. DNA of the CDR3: TGTGCCAGCAGTGATCGACAGGGGTGGCAAGAGACCCAGTACTTC. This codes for CASSDRQGWQETQYF.